This TCR beta chain was captured by sequencing in a study of cytomegalovirus exposure and HLA in healthy donors. As for the study in general: Approximately 180 million T cells yielded around 100 million unique TCR beta sequences, as an earlier analysis found. General study results and limits: HLA allele associations emerged for some 16,000 TCR beta sequences in a later analysis, at 0.05 false discovery rate. The authors later found HLA-associated TCR beta chains more clonally expanded than equally common others.

The PCR had 60 Vbeta and 13 Jbeta primers. Generated by immunoSEQ multiplex PCR, the TCRdb table keeps only in-frame clones and is missing some. In the table there are about 200,000 clones, roughly 80% of which are singletons. With 4 bases removed from V and 3 bases from J, the gap between germline ends came to 9 bases. CDR3 length equals 14 residues. Germline V gene sequence: CDR1 LGHNT, CDR2 FRNRAP. About this clone itself: The antigen is not known.

The specimen sequenced was PBMCs. The chain is built from TRBV12-5 and TRBJ2-2; no firm D call. This receptor was taken from a woman between 18 and 30 years old in good health and CMV-seronegative. The CDR3 DNA sequence: TGTGCTAGTGGTTCCGGAGATTACACCGGGGAGCTGTTTTTT. This sequence encodes CASGSGDYTGELFF.